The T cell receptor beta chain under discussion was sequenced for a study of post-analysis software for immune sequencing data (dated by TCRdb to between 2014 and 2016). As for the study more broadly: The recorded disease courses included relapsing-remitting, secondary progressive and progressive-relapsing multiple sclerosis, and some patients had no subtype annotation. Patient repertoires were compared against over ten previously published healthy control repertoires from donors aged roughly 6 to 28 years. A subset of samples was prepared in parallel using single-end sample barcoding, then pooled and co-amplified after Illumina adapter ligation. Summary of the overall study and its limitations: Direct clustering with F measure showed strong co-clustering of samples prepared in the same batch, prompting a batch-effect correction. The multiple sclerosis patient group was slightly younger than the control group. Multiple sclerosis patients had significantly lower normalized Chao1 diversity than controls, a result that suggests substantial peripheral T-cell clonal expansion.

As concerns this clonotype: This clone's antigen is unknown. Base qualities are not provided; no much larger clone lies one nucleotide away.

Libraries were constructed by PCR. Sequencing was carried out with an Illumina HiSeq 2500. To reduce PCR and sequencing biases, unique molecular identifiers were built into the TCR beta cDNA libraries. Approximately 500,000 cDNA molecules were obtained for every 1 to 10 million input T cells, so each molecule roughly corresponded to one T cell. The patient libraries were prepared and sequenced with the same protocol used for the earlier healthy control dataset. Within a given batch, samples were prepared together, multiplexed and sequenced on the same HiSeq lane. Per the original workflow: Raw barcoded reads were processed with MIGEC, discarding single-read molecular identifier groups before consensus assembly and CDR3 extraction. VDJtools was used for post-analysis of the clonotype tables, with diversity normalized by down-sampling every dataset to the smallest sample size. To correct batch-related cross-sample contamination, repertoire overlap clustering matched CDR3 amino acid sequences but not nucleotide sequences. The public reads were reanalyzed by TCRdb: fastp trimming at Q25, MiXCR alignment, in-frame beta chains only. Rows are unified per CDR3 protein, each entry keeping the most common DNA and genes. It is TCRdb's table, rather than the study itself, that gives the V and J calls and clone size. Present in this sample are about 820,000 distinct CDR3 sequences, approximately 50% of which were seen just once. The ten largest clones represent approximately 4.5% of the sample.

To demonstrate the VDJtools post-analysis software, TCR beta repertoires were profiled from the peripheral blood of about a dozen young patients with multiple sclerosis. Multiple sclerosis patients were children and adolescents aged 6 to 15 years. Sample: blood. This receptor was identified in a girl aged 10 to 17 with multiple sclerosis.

The CDR3 in this case is CSVGKVAGTLLSQETQYF. DNA sequence: TGCAGCGTTGGTAAAGTAGCCGGGACTCTCCTTAGCCAAGAGACCCAGTACTTC. The sequence joins TRBV29-1 to TRBJ2-5; TRBD2 might be the D gene, on 6 matching bases. Reading the germline V gene gives CDR1 SQVTM and CDR2 ANQGSEA. V loses 4 bases, J loses 1 base, and the germline ends lie 25 bases apart. The CDR3, from cysteine to phenylalanine, totals 18 residues. Of all the DNA, just the CDR3 is kept, 54 bases in frame from base 1.